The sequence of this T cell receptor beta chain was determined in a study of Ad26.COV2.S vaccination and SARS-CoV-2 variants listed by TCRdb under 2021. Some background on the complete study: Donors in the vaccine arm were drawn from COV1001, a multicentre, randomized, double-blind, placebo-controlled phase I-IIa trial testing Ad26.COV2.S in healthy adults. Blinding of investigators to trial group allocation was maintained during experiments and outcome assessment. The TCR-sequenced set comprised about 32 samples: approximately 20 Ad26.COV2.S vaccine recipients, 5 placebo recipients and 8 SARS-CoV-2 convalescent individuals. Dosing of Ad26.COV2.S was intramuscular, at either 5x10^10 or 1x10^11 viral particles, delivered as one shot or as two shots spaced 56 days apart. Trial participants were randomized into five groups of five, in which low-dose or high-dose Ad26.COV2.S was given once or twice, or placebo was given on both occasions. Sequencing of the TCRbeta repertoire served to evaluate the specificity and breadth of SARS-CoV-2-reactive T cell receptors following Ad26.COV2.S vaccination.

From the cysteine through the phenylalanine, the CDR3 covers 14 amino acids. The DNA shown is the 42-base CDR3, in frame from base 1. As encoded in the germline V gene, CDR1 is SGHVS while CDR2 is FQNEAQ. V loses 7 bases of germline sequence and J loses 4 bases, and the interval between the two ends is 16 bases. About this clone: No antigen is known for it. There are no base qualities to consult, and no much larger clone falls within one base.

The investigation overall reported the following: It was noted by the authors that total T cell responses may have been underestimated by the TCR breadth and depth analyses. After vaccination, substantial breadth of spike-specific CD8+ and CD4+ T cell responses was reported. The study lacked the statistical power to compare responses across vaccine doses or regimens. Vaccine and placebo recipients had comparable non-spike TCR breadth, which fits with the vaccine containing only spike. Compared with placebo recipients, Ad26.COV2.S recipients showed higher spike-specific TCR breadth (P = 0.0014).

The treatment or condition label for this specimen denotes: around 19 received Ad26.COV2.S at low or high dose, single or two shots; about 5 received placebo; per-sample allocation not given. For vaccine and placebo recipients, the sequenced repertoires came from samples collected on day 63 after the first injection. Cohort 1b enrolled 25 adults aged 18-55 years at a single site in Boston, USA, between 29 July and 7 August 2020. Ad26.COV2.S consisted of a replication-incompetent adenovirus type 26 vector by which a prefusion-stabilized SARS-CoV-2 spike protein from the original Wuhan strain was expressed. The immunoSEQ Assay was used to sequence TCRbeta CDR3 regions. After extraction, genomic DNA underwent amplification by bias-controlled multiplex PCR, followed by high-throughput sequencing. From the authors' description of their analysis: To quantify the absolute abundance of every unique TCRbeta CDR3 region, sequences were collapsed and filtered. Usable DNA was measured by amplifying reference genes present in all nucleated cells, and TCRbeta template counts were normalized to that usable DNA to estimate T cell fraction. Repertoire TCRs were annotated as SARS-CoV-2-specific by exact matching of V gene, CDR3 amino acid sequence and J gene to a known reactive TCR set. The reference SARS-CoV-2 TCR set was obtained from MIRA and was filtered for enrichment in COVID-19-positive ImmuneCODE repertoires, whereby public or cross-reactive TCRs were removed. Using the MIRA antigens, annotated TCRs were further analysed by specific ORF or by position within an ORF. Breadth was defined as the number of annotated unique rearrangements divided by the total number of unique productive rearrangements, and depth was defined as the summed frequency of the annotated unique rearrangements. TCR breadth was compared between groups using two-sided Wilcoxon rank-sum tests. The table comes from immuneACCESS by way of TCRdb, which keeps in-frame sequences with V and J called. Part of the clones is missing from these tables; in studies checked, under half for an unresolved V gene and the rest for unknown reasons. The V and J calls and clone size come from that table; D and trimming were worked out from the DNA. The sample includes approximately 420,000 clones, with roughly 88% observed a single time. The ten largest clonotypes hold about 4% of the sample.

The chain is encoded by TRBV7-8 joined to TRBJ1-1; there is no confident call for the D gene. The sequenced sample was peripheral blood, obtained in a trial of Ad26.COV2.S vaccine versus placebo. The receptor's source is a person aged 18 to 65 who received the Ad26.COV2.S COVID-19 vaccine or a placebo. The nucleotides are TGTGCCAGCAACCCAGTAGGTCGCGGCACTGAAGCTTTCTTT. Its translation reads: CASNPVGRGTEAFF.